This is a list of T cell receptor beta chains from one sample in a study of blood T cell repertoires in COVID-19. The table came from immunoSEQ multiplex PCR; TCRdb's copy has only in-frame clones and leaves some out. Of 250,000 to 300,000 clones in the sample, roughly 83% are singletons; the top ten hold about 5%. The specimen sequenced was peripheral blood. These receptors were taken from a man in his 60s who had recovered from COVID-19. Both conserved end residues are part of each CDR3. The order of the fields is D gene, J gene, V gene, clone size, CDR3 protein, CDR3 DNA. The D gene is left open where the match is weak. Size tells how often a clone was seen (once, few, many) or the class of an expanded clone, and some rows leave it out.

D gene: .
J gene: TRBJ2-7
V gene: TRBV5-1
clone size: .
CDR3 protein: CASSLVAGSYEQYF
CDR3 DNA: TGCGCCAGCAGCTTGGTTGCAGGGTCCTACGAGCAGTACTTC

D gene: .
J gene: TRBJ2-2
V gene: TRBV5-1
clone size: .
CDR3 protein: CASSTAGPVTGELFF
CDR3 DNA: TGCGCCAGCAGCACGGCAGGTCCGGTCACCGGGGAGCTGTTTTTT

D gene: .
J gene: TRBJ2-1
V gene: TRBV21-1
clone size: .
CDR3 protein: CASSAQGQGDINEQFF
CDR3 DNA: TGTGCCAGCAGCGCCCAAGGACAGGGCGATATCAATGAGCAGTTCTTC

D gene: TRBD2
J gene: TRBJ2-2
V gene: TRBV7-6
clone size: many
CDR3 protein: CASSVGSRLAPGELFF
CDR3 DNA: TGTGCCAGCAGCGTAGGGTCGAGACTAGCGCCAGGGGAGCTGTTTTTT

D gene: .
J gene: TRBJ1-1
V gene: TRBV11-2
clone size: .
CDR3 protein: CASSLGHHTEAFF
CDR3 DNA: TGTGCCAGCAGCTTAGGACACCACACTGAAGCTTTCTTT

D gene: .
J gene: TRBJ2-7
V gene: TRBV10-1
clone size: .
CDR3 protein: CASSERGWYEQYF
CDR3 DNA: TGCGCCAGCAGTGAGCGGGGATGGTACGAGCAGTACTTC

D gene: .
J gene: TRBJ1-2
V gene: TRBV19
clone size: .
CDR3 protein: CASSIEGQYGYTF
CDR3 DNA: TGTGCCAGTAGTATAGAGGGCCAGTATGGCTACACCTTC

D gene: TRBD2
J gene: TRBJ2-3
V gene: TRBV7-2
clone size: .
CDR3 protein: CASSLDLAGGPRDTQYF
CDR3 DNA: TGTGCCAGCAGCTTAGACCTAGCGGGGGGCCCCCGGGATACGCAGTATTTT

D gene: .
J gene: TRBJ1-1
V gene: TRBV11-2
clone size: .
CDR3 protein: CASSLADSAPFF
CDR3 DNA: TGTGCCAGCAGCTTAGCAGACAGCGCTCCATTCTTT

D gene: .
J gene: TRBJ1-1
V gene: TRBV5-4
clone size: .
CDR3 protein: CASSPRTVGTEAFF
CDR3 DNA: TGTGCCAGCAGCCCAAGGACTGTGGGCACTGAAGCTTTCTTT

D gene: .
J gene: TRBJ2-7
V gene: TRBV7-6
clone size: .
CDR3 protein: CASSLGPAAESYEQYF
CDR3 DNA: TGTGCCAGCAGCTTAGGCCCTGCGGCCGAGAGCTACGAGCAGTACTTC

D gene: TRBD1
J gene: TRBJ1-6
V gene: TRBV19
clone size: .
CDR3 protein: CASSPGQGADSPLHF
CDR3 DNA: TGTGCCAGTAGCCCGGGACAGGGGGCAGATTCACCCCTCCACTTT

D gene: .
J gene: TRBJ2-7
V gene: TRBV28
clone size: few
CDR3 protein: CASSSDSLSYEQYF
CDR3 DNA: TGTGCCAGCAGTTCGGACAGTTTATCCTACGAGCAGTACTTC

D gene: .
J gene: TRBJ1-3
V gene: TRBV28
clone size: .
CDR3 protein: CASSSLVGLASGNTIYF
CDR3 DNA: TGTGCCAGCAGTTCCCTTGTTGGGCTCGCTTCTGGAAACACCATATATTTT

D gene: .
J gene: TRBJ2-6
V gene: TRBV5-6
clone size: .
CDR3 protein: CASSFVVAVSTSGANVLTF
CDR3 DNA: TGTGCCAGCAGCTTCGTGGTAGCAGTATCGACGTCTGGGGCCAACGTCCTGACTTTC

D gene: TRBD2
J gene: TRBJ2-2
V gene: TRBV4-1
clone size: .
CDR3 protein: CASSQVSGTSGSSVGELFF
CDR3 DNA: TGCGCCAGCAGCCAAGTTTCGGGGACTAGCGGGAGTTCTGTCGGGGAGCTGTTTTTT

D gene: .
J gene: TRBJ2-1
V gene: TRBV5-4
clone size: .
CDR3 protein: CASSLRSSSYNEQFF
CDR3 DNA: TGTGCCAGCAGCTTGCGGTCAAGCTCCTACAATGAGCAGTTCTTC

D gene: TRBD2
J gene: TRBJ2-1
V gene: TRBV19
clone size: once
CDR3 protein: CASSPGLARTVEQFF
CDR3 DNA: TGTGCCAGTAGTCCAGGACTAGCGCGGACGGTTGAGCAGTTCTTC

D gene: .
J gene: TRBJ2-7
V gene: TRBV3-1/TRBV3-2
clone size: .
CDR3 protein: CASSQRGTQYEQYF
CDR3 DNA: TGTGCCAGCAGCCAGCGGGGTACGCAGTACGAGCAGTACTTC

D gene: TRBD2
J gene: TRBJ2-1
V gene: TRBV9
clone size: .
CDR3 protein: CASSLTLAGGRKGSYNEQFF
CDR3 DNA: TGTGCCAGCAGCCTTACACTAGCGGGGGGTCGGAAAGGCTCCTACAATGAGCAGTTCTTC

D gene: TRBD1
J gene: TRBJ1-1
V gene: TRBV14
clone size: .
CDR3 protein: CASSQEPTGVTEAFF
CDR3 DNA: TGTGCCAGCAGCCAAGAACCCACAGGGGTTACTGAAGCTTTCTTT

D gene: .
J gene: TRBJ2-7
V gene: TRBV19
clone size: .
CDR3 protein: CASRPGTNYEQYF
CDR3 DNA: TGTGCCAGTAGGCCAGGAACGAACTACGAGCAGTACTTC

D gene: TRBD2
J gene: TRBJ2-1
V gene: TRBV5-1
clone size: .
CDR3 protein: CASSLVRLGLAGNNEQFF
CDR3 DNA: TGCGCCAGCAGCTTGGTTCGACTCGGACTAGCGGGGAACAATGAGCAGTTCTTC

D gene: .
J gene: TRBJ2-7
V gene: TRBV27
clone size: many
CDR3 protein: CASRRGYEQYF
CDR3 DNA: TGTGCCAGCAGAAGGGGCTACGAGCAGTACTTC

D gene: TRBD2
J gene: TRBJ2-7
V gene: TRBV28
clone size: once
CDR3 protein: CASSQGTSGRYEQYF
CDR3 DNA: TGTGCCAGCAGCCAAGGGACTAGCGGGAGATACGAGCAGTACTTC

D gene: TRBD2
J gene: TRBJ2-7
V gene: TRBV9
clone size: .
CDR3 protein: CASSVGRGGRYEQYF
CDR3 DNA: TGTGCCAGCAGCGTAGGGCGGGGGGGACGTTACGAGCAGTACTTC

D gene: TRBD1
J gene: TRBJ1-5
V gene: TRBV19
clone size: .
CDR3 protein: CASSMVTGTGNQPQHF
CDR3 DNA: TGTGCCAGTAGTATGGTTACCGGGACAGGGAATCAGCCCCAGCATTTT

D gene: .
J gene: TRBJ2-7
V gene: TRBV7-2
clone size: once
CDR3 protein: CASSLTSSSFEQYF
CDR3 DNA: TGTGCCAGCAGCCTGACTAGTTCGTCCTTCGAGCAGTACTTT

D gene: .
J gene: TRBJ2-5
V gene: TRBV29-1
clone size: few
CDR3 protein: CSAGAGMETQYF
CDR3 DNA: TGCAGCGCTGGGGCAGGGATGGAGACCCAGTACTTC

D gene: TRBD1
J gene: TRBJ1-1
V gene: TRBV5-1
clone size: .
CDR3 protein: CASSYSGQGNTEAFF
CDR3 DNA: TGCGCCAGCAGCTACTCGGGACAGGGGAACACTGAAGCTTTCTTT

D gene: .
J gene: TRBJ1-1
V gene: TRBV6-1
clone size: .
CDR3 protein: CASRARETEAFF
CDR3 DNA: TGTGCCAGCAGGGCCAGGGAAACTGAAGCTTTCTTT

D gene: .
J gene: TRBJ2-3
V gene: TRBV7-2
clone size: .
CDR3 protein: CASSAHSTDTQYF
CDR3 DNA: TGTGCCAGCAGCGCCCACTCCACAGATACGCAGTATTTT

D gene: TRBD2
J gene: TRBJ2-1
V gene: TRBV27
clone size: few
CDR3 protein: CASSPIAGYDNEQFF
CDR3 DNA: TGTGCCAGCAGCCCCATAGCGGGGTACGACAATGAGCAGTTCTTC

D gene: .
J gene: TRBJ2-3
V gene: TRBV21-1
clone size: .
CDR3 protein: CASSKWPSFRGGRSTDTQYF
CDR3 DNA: TGTGCCAGCAGCAAATGGCCCTCTTTCCGCGGGGGGAGAAGCACAGATACGCAGTATTTT

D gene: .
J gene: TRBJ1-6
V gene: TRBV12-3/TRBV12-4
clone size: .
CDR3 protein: CASSPTENSPLHF
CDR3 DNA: TGTGCCAGCAGTCCAACAGAGAATTCACCCCTCCACTTT

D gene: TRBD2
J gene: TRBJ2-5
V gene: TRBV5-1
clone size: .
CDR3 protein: CASSPGLAGDRETQYF
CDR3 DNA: TGCGCCAGCAGCCCAGGACTAGCGGGAGACCGGGAGACCCAGTACTTC

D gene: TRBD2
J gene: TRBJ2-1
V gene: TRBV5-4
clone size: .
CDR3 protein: CASSKSGDFDNEQFF
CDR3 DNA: TGTGCCAGCAGCAAGAGCGGGGACTTTGACAATGAGCAGTTCTTC

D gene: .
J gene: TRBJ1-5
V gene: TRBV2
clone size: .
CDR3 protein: CASKTRSTGAQPQHF
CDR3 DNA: TGTGCCAGCAAAACGCGGTCGACAGGTGCTCAGCCCCAGCATTTT

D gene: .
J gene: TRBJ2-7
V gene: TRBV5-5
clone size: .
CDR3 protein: CASSLNGYEQYF
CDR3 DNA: TGTGCCAGCAGCTTGAACGGCTACGAGCAGTACTTC

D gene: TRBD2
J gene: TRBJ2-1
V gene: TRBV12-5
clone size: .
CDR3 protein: CASILAALDNEQFF
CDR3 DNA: TGTGCTAGTATACTAGCGGCCCTTGACAATGAGCAGTTCTTC

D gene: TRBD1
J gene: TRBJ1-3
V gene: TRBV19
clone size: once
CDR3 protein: CASSRGQNSGNTIYF
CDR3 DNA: TGTGCCAGTAGTAGGGGACAGAACTCTGGAAACACCATATATTTT